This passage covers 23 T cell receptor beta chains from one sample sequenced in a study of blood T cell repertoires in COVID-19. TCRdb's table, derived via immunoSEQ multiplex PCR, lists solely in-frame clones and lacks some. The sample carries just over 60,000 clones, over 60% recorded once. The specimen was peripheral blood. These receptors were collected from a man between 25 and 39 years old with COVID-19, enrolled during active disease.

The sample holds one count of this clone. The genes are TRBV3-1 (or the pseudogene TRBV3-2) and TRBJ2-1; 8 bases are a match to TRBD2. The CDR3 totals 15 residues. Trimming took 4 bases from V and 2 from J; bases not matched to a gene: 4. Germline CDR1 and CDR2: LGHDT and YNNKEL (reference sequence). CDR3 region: CASSRRGGTYNEQFF. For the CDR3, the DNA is TGTGCCAGCAGCCGCCGGGGGGGGACCTACAATGAGCAGTTCTTC.

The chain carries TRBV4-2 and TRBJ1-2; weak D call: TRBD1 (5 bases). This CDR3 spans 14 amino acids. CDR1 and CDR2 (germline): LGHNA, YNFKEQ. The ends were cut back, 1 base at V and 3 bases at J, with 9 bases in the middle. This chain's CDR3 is CASSQGTGDYGYTF. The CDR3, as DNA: TGTGCCAGCAGCCAAGGTACAGGCGACTATGGCTACACCTTC.

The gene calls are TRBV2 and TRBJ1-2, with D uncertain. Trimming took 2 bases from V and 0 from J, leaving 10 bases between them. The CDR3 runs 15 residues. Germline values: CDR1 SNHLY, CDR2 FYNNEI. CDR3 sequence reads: CASSESVGANYGYTF. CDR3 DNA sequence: TGTGCCAGCAGTGAATCCGTTGGAGCTAACTATGGCTACACCTTC.

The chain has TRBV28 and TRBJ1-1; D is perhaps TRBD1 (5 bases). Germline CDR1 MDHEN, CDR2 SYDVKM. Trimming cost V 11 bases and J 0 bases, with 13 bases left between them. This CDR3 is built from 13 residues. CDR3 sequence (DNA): TGTGCCTCTGGACAAAGAATGAACACTGAAGCTTTCTTT. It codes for CASGQRMNTEAFF.

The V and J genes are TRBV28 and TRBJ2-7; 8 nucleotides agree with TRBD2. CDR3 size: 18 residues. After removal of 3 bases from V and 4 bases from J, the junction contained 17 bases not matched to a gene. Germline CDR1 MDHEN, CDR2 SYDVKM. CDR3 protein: CASSLSRGLGTVEYEQYF. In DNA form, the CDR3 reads TGTGCCAGCAGTTTGTCCAGGGGACTAGGGACCGTTGAATACGAGCAGTACTTC.

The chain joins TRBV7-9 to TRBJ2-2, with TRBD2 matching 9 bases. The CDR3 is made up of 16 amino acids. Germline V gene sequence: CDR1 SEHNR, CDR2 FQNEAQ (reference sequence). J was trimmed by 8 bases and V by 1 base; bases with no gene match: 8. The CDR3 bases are TGTGCCAGCAGCTTAGACTCGGGACTAGCAACGGGGGAGCTGTTTTTT. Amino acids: CASSLDSGLATGELFF.

The CDR3 DNA reads as TGTGCCTGGATCAAAAGGGGGATGAACACTGAAGCTTTCTTT. Translating gives CAWIKRGMNTEAFF. The chain combines TRBV30 with TRBJ1-1; a weak D match, TRBD1 (6 bases). V lost 4 bases to trimming and J lost 0 bases, with 12 bases between them. Germline values: CDR1 GTSNPN, CDR2 SVGIG (reference sequence). The CDR3 sequence is 14 residues long.

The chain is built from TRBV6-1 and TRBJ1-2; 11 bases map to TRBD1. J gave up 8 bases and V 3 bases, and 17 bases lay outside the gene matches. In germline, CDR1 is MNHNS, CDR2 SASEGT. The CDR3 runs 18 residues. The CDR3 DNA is TGTGCCAGCAGTGATTCGGTGGTGGGTAGGACAGGGGGCCTGGGCTACACCTTC. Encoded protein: CASSDSVVGRTGGLGYTF.

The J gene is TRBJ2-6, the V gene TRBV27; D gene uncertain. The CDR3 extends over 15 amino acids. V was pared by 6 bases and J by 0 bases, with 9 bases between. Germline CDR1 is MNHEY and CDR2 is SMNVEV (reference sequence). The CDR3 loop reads CASSPWHSGANVLTF. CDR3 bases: TGTGCCAGCAGCCCTTGGCACTCTGGGGCCAACGTCCTGACTTTC.

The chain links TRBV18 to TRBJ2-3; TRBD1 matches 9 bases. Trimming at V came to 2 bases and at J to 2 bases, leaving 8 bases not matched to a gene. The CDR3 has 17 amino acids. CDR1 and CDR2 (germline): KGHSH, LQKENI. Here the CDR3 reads CASSPTAGTGHTDTQYF. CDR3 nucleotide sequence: TGTGCCAGCTCACCAACGGCCGGGACAGGGCACACAGATACGCAGTATTTT.

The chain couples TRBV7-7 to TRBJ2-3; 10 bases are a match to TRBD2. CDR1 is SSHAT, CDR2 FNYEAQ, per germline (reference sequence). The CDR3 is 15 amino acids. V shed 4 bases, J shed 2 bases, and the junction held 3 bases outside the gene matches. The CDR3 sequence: CASSSGLAATDTQYF. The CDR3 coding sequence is TGTGCCAGCAGCTCAGGACTAGCGGCCACAGATACGCAGTATTTT.

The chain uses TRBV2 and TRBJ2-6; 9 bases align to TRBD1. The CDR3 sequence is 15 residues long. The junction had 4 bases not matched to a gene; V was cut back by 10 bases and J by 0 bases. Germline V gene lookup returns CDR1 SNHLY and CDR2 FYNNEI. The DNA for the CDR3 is TGTGCCACCGGGACAGGGACCTCTGGGGCCAACGTCCTGACTTTC. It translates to CATGTGTSGANVLTF.

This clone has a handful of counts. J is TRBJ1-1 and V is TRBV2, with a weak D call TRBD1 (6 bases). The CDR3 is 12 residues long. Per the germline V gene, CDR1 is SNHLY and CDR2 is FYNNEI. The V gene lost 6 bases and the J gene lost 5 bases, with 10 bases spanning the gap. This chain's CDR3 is CASRAGQTEAFF. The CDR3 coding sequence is TGTGCCAGCAGGGCCGGACAGACTGAAGCTTTCTTT.

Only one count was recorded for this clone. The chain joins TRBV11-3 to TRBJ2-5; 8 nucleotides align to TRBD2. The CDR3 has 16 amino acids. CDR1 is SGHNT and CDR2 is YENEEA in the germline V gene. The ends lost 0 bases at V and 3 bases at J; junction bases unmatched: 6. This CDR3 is CASSLDLAGGEETQYF. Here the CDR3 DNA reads TGTGCCAGCAGCTTAGATCTGGCGGGGGGTGAAGAGACCCAGTACTTC.

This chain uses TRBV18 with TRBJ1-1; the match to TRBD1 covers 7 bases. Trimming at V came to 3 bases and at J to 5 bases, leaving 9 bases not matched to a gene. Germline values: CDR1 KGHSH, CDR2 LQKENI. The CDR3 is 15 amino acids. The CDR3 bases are TGTGCCAGCTCACCCCTGGACAGGCCGGAAACTGAAGCTTTCTTT. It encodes CASSPLDRPETEAFF. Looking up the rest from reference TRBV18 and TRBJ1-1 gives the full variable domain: NAGVMQNPRHLVRRRGQEARLRCSPMKGHSHVYWYRQLPEEGLKFMVYLQKENIIDESGMPKERFSAEFPKEGPSILRIQQVVRGDSAAYFCASSPLDRPETEAFFGQGTRLTVV.

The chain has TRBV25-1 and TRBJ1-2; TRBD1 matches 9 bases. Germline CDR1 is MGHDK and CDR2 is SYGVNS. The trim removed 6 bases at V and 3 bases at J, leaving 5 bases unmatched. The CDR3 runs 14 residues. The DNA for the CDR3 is TGTGCCAGCAGGGGGACAGGGCTCGACTATGGCTACACCTTC. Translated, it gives CASRGTGLDYGYTF.

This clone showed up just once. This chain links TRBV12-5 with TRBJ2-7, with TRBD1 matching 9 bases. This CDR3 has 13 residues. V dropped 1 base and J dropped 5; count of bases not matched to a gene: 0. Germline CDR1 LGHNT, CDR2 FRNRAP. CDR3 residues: CASGLGTGDEQYF. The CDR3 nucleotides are TGTGCTAGTGGTTTGGGGACAGGGGACGAGCAGTACTTC.

Here the CDR3 reads CATSDGGPYNEQFF. CDR3 in DNA: TGTGCCACCAGTGATGGCGGCCCCTACAATGAGCAGTTCTTC. The V call is TRBV24-1, the J call TRBJ2-1; D is ambiguous. V was pared by 3 bases and J by 2 bases, with 7 bases between. CDR1 is KGHDR and CDR2 is SFDVKD in the germline V gene. The CDR3 spans 14 residues.

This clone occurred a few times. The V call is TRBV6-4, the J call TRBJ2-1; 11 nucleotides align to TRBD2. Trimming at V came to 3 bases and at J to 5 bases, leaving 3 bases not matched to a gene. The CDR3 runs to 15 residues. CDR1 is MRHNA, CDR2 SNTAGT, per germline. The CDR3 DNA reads TGTGCCAGCAGTGAGGGGACTAGCGGAGACAATGAGCAGTTCTTC. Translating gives CASSEGTSGDNEQFF.

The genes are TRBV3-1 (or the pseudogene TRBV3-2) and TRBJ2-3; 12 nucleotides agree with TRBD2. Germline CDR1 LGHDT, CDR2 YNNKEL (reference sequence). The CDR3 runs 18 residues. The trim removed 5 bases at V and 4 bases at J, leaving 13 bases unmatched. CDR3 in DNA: TGTGCCAGCAGCTCCTCACCAGAGACTAGCGGGGGAGCAGATACGCAGTATTTT. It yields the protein CASSSSPETSGGADTQYF.

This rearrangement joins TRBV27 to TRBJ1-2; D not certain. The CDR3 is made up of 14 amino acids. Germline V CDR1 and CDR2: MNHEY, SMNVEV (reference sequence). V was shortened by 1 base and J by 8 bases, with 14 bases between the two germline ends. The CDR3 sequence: CASSLYYGLEGYTF. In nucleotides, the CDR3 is TGTGCCAGCAGTTTATATTACGGCTTGGAGGGCTACACCTTC.

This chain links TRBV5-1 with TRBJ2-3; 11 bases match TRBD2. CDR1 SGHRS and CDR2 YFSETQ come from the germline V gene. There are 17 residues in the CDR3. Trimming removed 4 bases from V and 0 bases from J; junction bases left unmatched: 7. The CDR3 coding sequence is TGCGCCAGCAGCCCTTACCTAGCGGGGGGAAGCACAGATACGCAGTATTTT. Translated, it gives CASSPYLAGGSTDTQYF. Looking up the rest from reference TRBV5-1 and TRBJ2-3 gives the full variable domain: KAGVTQTPRYLIKTRGQQVTLSCSPISGHRSVSWYQQTPGQGLQFLFEYFSETQRNKGNFPGRFSGRQFSNSRSEMNVSTLELGDSALYLCASSPYLAGGSTDTQYFGPGTRLTVL.

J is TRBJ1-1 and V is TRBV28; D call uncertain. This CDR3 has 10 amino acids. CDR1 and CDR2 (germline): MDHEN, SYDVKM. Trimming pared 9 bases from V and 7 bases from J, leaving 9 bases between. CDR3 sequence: CASVGVEAFF. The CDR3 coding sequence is TGTGCCAGTGTGGGAGTTGAAGCTTTCTTT. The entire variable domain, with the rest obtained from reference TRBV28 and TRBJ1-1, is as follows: DVKVTQSSRYLVKRTGEKVFLECVQDMDHENMFWYRQDPGLGLRLIYFSYDVKMKEKGDIPEGYSVSREKKERFSLILESASTNQTSMYLCASVGVEAFFGQGTRLTVV.